This T cell receptor (beta chain) was obtained from a study of blood T cell repertoires in COVID-19. Original data processing: Counts of nucleated cells, estimated from reference gene primer amplification, were obtained. Assay: immunoSEQ multiplex PCR; the TCRdb copy retains only in-frame clones and omits some. V, J and clone size derive from that table, while D and trimming were established from the DNA sequence. The sample consists of about 190,000 clones, about 87% of them appearing once. CDR1 and CDR2 (germline): MGHRA, YSYEKL. After removal of 3 bases from V and 0 bases from J, the junction contained 4 bases not matched to a gene. The CDR3 consists of 16 residues.

The clonotype was recovered from a man in his forties with active or convalescent COVID-19. The sequenced sample consisted of peripheral blood. The gene calls are TRBV4-1 and TRBJ2-3, with 9 nucleotides matching TRBD1. The CDR3 DNA follows: TGCGCCAGCAGCCACGGACAGGGGATAAGCACAGATACGCAGTATTTT. Protein: CASSHGQGISTDTQYF.